This TCR beta chain emerged from a study of liver allograft versus peripheral blood T cells. Across the whole study: Blood and transplanted-liver T cell receptor repertoires from recipients were compared.

Turning to this clonotype: This may stem from a read error, because a much larger clone lies one nucleotide away.

The CDR3 has 14 amino acids. Looked up from germline, CDR1 is MNHEY and CDR2 is SVGEGT. J was trimmed by 6 bases and V by 5 bases; bases with no gene match: 5. TCRdb redid the calling of the reads with MiXCR, one entry per CDR3 protein. The table includes some 2,100 distinct CDR3 sequences, roughly 15% detected once. The sequence was obtained from a human patient who had a liver transplant. The graft donor may be the source of some T cells. This chain connects TRBV6-2 or TRBV6-3 to TRBJ2-7, with 12 positions matching TRBD2. The CDR3 loop is CASSLAGGPCEQYV. The CDR3 nucleotides are TGTGCCAGCAGTCTAGCGGGAGGGCCCTGCGAGCAGTACGTC.